The clone carrying this TCR beta chain was seen a single time. This sample stems from a study of blood T cell repertoires in COVID-19. About the study: Nucleic acid was either cDNA or gDNA, and it came from T cells, B-cell-depleted T cells, or PBMCs.

Per the authors' pipeline: How many nucleated cells were present was estimated from reference gene primer amplification. Assay: immunoSEQ multiplex PCR; the TCRdb copy retains only in-frame clones and omits some. The D gene and trimming were derived from the DNA, and the V and J assignments and clone size from that table. The sample holds 250,000 or so clones; 80% to 90% are singletons and the top ten take roughly 3.9%. The CDR3 is made up of 12 amino acids. Trimming took 4 bases from V and 3 from J, leaving 7 bases between them. Per the germline V gene, CDR1 is MGHDK and CDR2 is SYGVNS. Residents of approximately 25 US areas, aged about 18 to 89 years, made up the participants. Assignment of participants to cohorts was predicated upon participant-reported clinical history.

The sequenced sample was PBMCs or T cells enriched from blood (not recorded which). J is TRBJ2-7 and V is TRBV25-1, with D tentatively TRBD1 (6 bases). The origin of this receptor is a woman aged 25 to 39 with acute COVID-19. The CDR3 nucleotides are TGTGCCAGCAGTGGACAGGTCTACGAGCAGTACTTC. Translation gives CASSGQVYEQYF.